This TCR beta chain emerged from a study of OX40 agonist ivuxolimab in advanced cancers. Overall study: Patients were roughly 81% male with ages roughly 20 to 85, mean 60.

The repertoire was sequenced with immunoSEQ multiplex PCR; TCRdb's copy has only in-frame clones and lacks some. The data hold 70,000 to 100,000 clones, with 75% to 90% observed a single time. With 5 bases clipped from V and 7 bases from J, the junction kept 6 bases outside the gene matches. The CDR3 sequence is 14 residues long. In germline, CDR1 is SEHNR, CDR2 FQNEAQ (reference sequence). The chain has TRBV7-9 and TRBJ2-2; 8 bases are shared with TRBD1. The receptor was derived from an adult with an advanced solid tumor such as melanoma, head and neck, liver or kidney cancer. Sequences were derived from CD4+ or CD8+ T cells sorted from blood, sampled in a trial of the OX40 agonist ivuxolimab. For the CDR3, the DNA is TGTGCCAGCAGCCAGGGACAGGCGGTCGGGGAGCTGTTTTTT. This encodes CASSQGQAVGELFF.